The rows below give T cell receptor beta chains drawn from one sample of a study of radiotherapy plus CTLA-4 blockade in lung cancer. Here immunoSEQ multiplex PCR was the method, and the copy in TCRdb shows in-frame clones only, minus some. The sample lists approximately 95,000 clones, roughly four fifths occurring once. This sample comprised peripheral blood, obtained from a patient treated with radiotherapy plus ipilimumab. These receptors were obtained from a human donor with non-small cell lung cancer who had a partial response to radiotherapy plus ipilimumab. CDR3s include the opening cysteine and the closing phenylalanine or tryptophan. The order of the fields is D gene, V gene, clone size, J gene, CDR3 DNA, CDR3 protein. D genes are given only for firm matches. For some rows the clone size is stated as once, few or many, or as a class when expanded; others skip it.

.	TRBV5-1	.	TRBJ2-7	TGCGCCAGCAGCTTGGTGAGCTCCTACGAGCAGTACTTC	CASSLVSSYEQYF
.	TRBV27	.	TRBJ1-4	TGTGCCAGCAGTCTAGCGGGGGGATTTAATATCGATGAAAAACTGTTTTTT	CASSLAGGFNIDEKLFF
.	TRBV9	.	TRBJ2-7	TGTGCCAGCAGCGTAATCGGAACAGGGTATGGCGAGCAGTACTTC	CASSVIGTGYGEQYF
.	TRBV18	.	TRBJ1-5	TGTGCCAGCTCACCACGGATTACAGATCAGCCCCAGCATTTT	CASSPRITDQPQHF
.	TRBV5-4	few	TRBJ2-1	TGTGCCAGCAGCTTTGATAGAAATTACAATGAGCAGTTCTTC	CASSFDRNYNEQFF
.	TRBV10-2	.	TRBJ2-1	TGCGCCAGCAGTGAGTCGGTAGCCCCCAACAATGAGCAGTTCTTC	CASSESVAPNNEQFF
.	TRBV7-9	medium-sized	TRBJ1-2	TGTGCCAGCAGCTTAGACTTAGCAGGGGACTATGGCTACACCTTC	CASSLDLAGDYGYTF
TRBD1	TRBV19	few	TRBJ1-3	TGTGCCAGTAGCCCCCAGGGGGACACCATATATTTT	CASSPQGDTIYF
TRBD1	TRBV6-1	.	TRBJ2-1	TGTGCCAGCATTCAGGGACAGGGGGGCTACAATGAGCAGTTCTTC	CASIQGQGGYNEQFF
.	TRBV19	.	TRBJ2-2	TGTGCCAGTAGTTTAGCCCGGAGCACCGGGGAGCTGTTTTTT	CASSLARSTGELFF
.	TRBV5-1	.	TRBJ2-7	TGCGCCAGCAGCTTCCCATCTAGTTACGAGCAGTACTTC	CASSFPSSYEQYF
TRBD1	TRBV7-8	.	TRBJ1-5	TGTGCCAGCAGCTATCGACAGGGGGGTCAGCCCCAGCATTTT	CASSYRQGGQPQHF
.	TRBV29-1	.	TRBJ2-1	TGCAGCGCAGAAGACAGGTCCACCTACAATGAGCAGTTCTTC	CSAEDRSTYNEQFF
TRBD1	TRBV28	.	TRBJ1-2	TGTGCCAGCAGCTTGGACAGGAATAACTATGGCTACACCTTC	CASSLDRNNYGYTF
TRBD1	TRBV5-1	.	TRBJ2-7	TGCGCCAGCAGCTTGAGGGACAGAGCCTACGAGCAGTACTTC	CASSLRDRAYEQYF
.	TRBV6-1	.	TRBJ2-6	TGTGCCAGCAGTGCCGGACTGACTGGGGCCAACGTCCTGACTTTC	CASSAGLTGANVLTF
TRBD1	TRBV6-5	.	TRBJ1-2	TGTGCCAGCAGACCTGGACAGGGTTATGGCTACACCTTC	CASRPGQGYGYTF
TRBD1	TRBV5-1	.	TRBJ2-4	TGCGCCAGCAGCTTGGGGTGGGGACAGCAACTAGCCAAAAACATTCAGTACTTC	CASSLGWGQQLAKNIQYF
TRBD2	TRBV7-2	.	TRBJ2-5	TGTGCCAGCAGTCGTATAGCGGGAGGGGTAGAGACCCAGTACTTC	CASSRIAGGVETQYF
.	TRBV27	few	TRBJ1-1	TGTGCCAGCGGATATGGGACTTTCAACACTGAAGCTTTCTTT	CASGYGTFNTEAFF
.	TRBV2	.	TRBJ1-4	TGTGCCAGCAGCCTAGCGGAGCATGGTGAAAAACTGTTTTTT	CASSLAEHGEKLFF
TRBD1	TRBV6-5	few	TRBJ1-1	TGTGCCAGCAGCCCAGGGGGCCAAACTGAAGCTTTCTTT	CASSPGGQTEAFF
.	TRBV9	.	TRBJ2-7	TGTGCCAGCAGCGTGCACCCGGGGAGAGACGAGCAGTACTTC	CASSVHPGRDEQYF
TRBD2	TRBV7-3	.	TRBJ2-1	TGTGCCAGCAGCACTAGCGGGAGCGAGATCTATGAGCAGTTCTTC	CASSTSGSEIYEQFF
TRBD1	TRBV28	.	TRBJ1-2	TGTGCCAGCCTAGATACAGGGGGCAACTATGGCTACACCTTC	CASLDTGGNYGYTF
.	TRBV28	once	TRBJ1-2	TGTGCCAGCAGCCCGAGGGACTTAGCGGGTGGCTACACCTTC	CASSPRDLAGGYTF
TRBD1	TRBV7-8	.	TRBJ1-1	TGTGCCAGCAGCTTAGGATCCTCCGGACAGGGGGCCCAGACTGAAGCTTTCTTT	CASSLGSSGQGAQTEAFF
TRBD1	TRBV19	.	TRBJ2-3	TGTGCCAGTAGCGACAGGGGCTTTCTCACAGATACGCAGTATTTT	CASSDRGFLTDTQYF